One sample yielded the 30 T cell receptor beta chains listed below, sequenced in a study of T cell repertoires in cytomegalovirus infection. No cognate antigen is known for these TCRs. TCRdb redid the calling of the reads with MiXCR, one entry per CDR3 protein. The sample holds approximately 1,000,000 distinct CDR3 sequences, approximately 33% seen once. The material was cultured CD8+ T cells from PBMCs, obtained from culture after CMV antigen stimulation. The receptor source for this set is a human donor in good health (CMV status not recorded). Some clones in this sample may be carry-over from other donors' samples.

The chain links TRBV4-3 to TRBJ1-5; 11 positions agree with TRBD1. Per germline, CDR1 LGHNA and CDR2 YSLEER. With V trimmed by 4 bases and J by 5 bases, 4 bases remained unmatched. The CDR3 runs 15 residues. CDR3 bases: TGCGCCAGCAGCCGGGACAGGGGGTTGCATCAGCCCCAGCATTTT. Encoded protein: CASSRDRGLHQPQHF.

The CDR3 region is CASSLGGNGQFF. The DNA for the CDR3 is TGTGCCAGCAGCTTAGGAGGGAACGGGCAGTTCTTC. The V call is TRBV7-4, the J call TRBJ2-1; tentatively, D is TRBD2 (5 bases). The CDR3 loop spans 12 amino acids. V was clipped by 1 base and J by 12 bases, with 10 bases between them. The germline V gene has CDR1 SGHVT and CDR2 SQSDAQ. Full variable domain (rest looked up from reference TRBV7-4 and TRBJ2-1): GAGVSQSPRYKVAKRGRDVALRCDSISGHVTLYWYRQTLGQGSEVLTYSQSDAQRDKSGRPSGRFSAERPERSVSTLKIQRTEQGDSAVYLCASSLGGNGQFFGPGTRLTVL.

In this sample, this clonotype turned up a few times. V and J are TRBV3-1 and TRBJ1-2; D gene ambiguous. Trimming left V 0 bases short and J 5 bases short, with 10 bases between. The CDR3 spans 14 residues. Looked up from germline, CDR1 is LGHDT and CDR2 is YNNKEL (reference sequence). In DNA form, the CDR3 reads TGTGCCAGCAGCCAAGATCCCAGGCGGTATGGCTACACCTTC. As protein: CASSQDPRRYGYTF.

The CDR3 region has the DNA TGTGCCAGCAGTTACCGGACAGGGAGCACAGATACGCAGTATTTT. Protein: CASSYRTGSTDTQYF. V gene TRBV6-5 combines with J gene TRBJ2-3; 8 nucleotides match TRBD1. The CDR3 has 15 amino acids. V shed 2 bases and J 0 bases; nucleotides not matched to a gene: 1. CDR1 MNHEY and CDR2 SVGAGI come from the germline V gene.

This clonotype was found many times. The rearrangement links TRBV7-2 to TRBJ2-7; 8 nucleotides match TRBD1. Germline loops: CDR1 SGHTA, CDR2 FQGNSA. J gave up 3 bases and V 1 base, and 5 bases lay outside the gene matches. The CDR3 extends over 15 amino acids. DNA for the CDR3: TGTGCCAGCAGCTTAGAATGGGGGACAGGCTACGAGCAGTACTTC. This codes for CASSLEWGTGYEQYF.

This clonotype was recorded a few times. This chain links TRBV19 with TRBJ2-2; D not resolved. Between the trimmed V and J ends, which lost 4 bases and 1 base, there was a span of 13 bases. Germline V gene lookup returns CDR1 LNHDA and CDR2 SQIVND (reference sequence). CDR3 length equals 16 residues. The CDR3 sequence: CASSTPRVGNTGELFF. The CDR3 DNA follows: TGTGCCAGTAGTACTCCCCGAGTAGGGAACACCGGGGAGCTGTTTTTT.

This clonotype was observed at least ten times. The chain has TRBV7-6 and TRBJ2-3, with 11 bases aligning to TRBD2. The CDR3 runs to 13 residues. The germline V gene encodes CDR1 SGHVS and CDR2 FNYEAQ. V gave up 5 bases and J gave up 6 bases; unmatched junction bases: 1. This CDR3 reads CASSRLAGDTQYF. Here the CDR3 DNA reads TGTGCCAGCAGCCGACTAGCGGGGGATACGCAGTATTTT.

This chain links TRBV19 with TRBJ2-7; 7 bases line up with TRBD2. There are 13 residues in the CDR3. V lost 6 bases, J lost 3 bases, and 5 bases stayed unmatched. CDR1 and CDR2 (germline): LNHDA, SQIVND (reference sequence). CDR3: CASRVAGDYEQYF. For the CDR3, the DNA is TGTGCCAGTAGGGTAGCGGGCGACTACGAGCAGTACTTC.

This clonotype has just one count. The CDR3 bases are TGTGCCAGCAGTTGGGCAGGGGTTGACACCGGGGAGCTGTTTTTT. Its translation: CASSWAGVDTGELFF. The V and J genes are TRBV6-6 and TRBJ2-2, with D perhaps matching TRBD1 (6 bases). Germline values: CDR1 MNHNY, CDR2 SVGAGI (reference sequence). V lost 4 bases and J 3 bases, leaving 12 bases between the germline ends. This CDR3 has 15 amino acids.

The sample holds a few counts of this clonotype. The genes are TRBV7-8 and TRBJ1-5; possibly TRBD1 for D (5 bases). The CDR3 sequence is 16 residues long. CDR1 SGHVS and CDR2 FQNEAQ come from the germline V gene. Trimming took 1 base from V and 2 from J, leaving 12 bases between them. The CDR3 nucleotides read TGTGCCAGCAGCTTAGTCCCAACGGGGGGCAATCAGCCCCAGCATTTT. Encoded protein: CASSLVPTGGNQPQHF. Full variable domain (outside the CDR3, taken from reference TRBV7-8 and TRBJ1-5): GAGVSQSPRYKVAKRGQDVALRCDPISGHVSLFWYQQALGQGPEFLTYFQNEAQLDKSGLPSDRFFAERPEGSVSTLKIQRTQQEDSAVYLCASSLVPTGGNQPQHFGDGTRLSIL.

This sequence joins TRBV14 and TRBJ2-4; 7 bases match TRBD2. The CDR3 sequence is 18 residues long. The V gene end was trimmed by 0 bases and the J gene end by 1 base; junction bases not matched to a gene: 9. Germline CDR1 reads SGHDN; CDR2 reads FVKESK. CDR3 DNA sequence: TGTGCCAGCAGCCAAGATCGGTTCGGTAGCGGGGCCAAAAACATTCAGTACTTC. Encoded protein: CASSQDRFGSGAKNIQYF.

V and J are TRBV20-1 and TRBJ2-3; D perhaps matches TRBD1 (6 bases). Germline assignment: CDR1 DFQATT and CDR2 SNEGSKA (reference sequence). The CDR3 loop spans 16 amino acids. The V gene lost 0 bases and the J gene lost 4 bases, with 17 bases spanning the gap. CDR3 sequence reads: CSARDSWGLGPDTQYF. In DNA, the CDR3 is TGCAGTGCTAGAGATAGTTGGGGGCTCGGGCCAGATACGCAGTATTTT.

This clonotype has just a few counts. The rearrangement joins TRBV7-8 to TRBJ2-5; 9 bases match TRBD2. CDR1 is SGHVS, CDR2 FQNEAQ, per germline. CDR3 length: 15 residues. Trimming removed 6 bases from V and 5 bases from J; junction bases left unmatched: 10. The CDR3 sequence is CASSLRRGGDETQYF. CDR3 coding DNA: TGTGCCAGCAGTCTTAGGCGGGGGGGCGATGAGACCCAGTACTTC.

This clonotype was observed many times. V is TRBV5-1 and J is TRBJ2-2; maybe TRBD1 (6 bases). This CDR3 has 14 amino acids. The V end was cut by 1 base, the J end by 7 bases, with 11 bases between. The germline V gene encodes CDR1 SGHRS and CDR2 YFSETQ. The CDR3 DNA reads TGCGCCAGCAGCTTGTCACAGGGCGGCGGGGAGCTGTTTTTT. As protein: CASSLSQGGGELFF.

This chain links TRBV5-5 with TRBJ1-5; 8 positions agree with TRBD1. The germline CDR1 and CDR2 sequences are SGHKS and YYEKEE (reference sequence). This CDR3 contains 16 residues. The V gene end was trimmed by 1 base and the J gene end by 3 bases; junction bases not matched to a gene: 6. The CDR3 protein is CASSLKPTGDNQPQHF. CDR3 sequence (DNA): TGTGCCAGCAGCTTGAAGCCGACAGGGGACAATCAGCCCCAGCATTTT.

The V call is TRBV4-1, the J call TRBJ1-4, with D perhaps TRBD1 (5 bases). Trimming cost V 0 bases and J 8 bases, with 22 bases left between them. Germline V lookup: CDR1 MGHRA, CDR2 YSYEKL. This CDR3 has 18 amino acids. In DNA, the CDR3 is TGCGCCAGCAGCCAAGACCCAATGGGAATGACGGGGGGAGAAAAACTGTTTTTT. Translated: CASSQDPMGMTGGEKLFF.

Many counts were recorded for this clonotype. The chain recombines TRBV12-3 or TRBV12-4 with TRBJ2-1; D possibly corresponds to TRBD2 (7 bases). V gave up 5 bases and J gave up 2 bases, with 16 bases separating them. The CDR3 extends over 16 amino acids. In DNA form, the CDR3 reads TGTGCCAGCAGTCCTAATCGCGGGGGCACCTACAATGAGCAGTTCTTC. Protein product: CASSPNRGGTYNEQFF.

This clonotype was observed a handful of times. Written as DNA, the CDR3 is TGTGCCAGCAGCGCGAGTCTCCTCGCGGGTGGCTACACCTTC. Translation: CASSASLLAGGYTF. V usage is TRBV7-6 and J usage is TRBJ1-2; D unresolved. Per germline, CDR1 SGHVS and CDR2 FNYEAQ. There are 14 residues in the CDR3. V was cut by 5 bases and J by 7 bases, with 17 bases left in between.

This clonotype was counted a few times. This sequence joins TRBV7-6 and TRBJ2-1, with no clear D. The germline gives CDR1 SGHVS, CDR2 FNYEAQ. V lost 5 bases and J 3 bases, leaving 11 bases between the germline ends. The CDR3 is 14 residues long. The CDR3 DNA reads as TGTGCCAGCAGCACGCGGATGAACTACAATGAGCAGTTCTTC. It translates to CASSTRMNYNEQFF.

V and J are TRBV2 and TRBJ1-2; TRBD1 aligns across 9 bases. CDR1 SNHLY and CDR2 FYNNEI come from the germline V gene. After removal of 5 bases from V and 4 bases from J, the junction contained 5 bases not matched to a gene. This CDR3 has 14 residues. The CDR3 DNA sequence: TGTGCCAGCAGTTCCGGGACAGGGTCCTATGGCTACACCTTC. This codes for CASSSGTGSYGYTF.

The chain uses TRBV6-2 or TRBV6-3 and TRBJ2-3; tentatively, D is TRBD1 (5 bases). V lost 4 bases, J lost 0 bases, and 11 bases lay in between. The CDR3 has 15 amino acids. CDR1 is MNHEY, CDR2 SVGEGT, per germline. The CDR3 DNA sequence: TGTGCCAGCAGTTTGGGGCAGGTTAGCACAGATACGCAGTATTTT. Protein: CASSLGQVSTDTQYF.

Ten or more counts support this clonotype. The rearrangement uses TRBV7-6 and TRBJ1-1; D is ambiguous. CDR1 SGHVS and CDR2 FNYEAQ come from the germline V gene. V was pared by 2 bases and J by 5 bases, with 15 bases between. The CDR3 contains 15 residues. CDR3 protein: CASSLFKGSGTEAFF. The DNA for the CDR3 is TGTGCCAGCAGCTTATTCAAAGGAAGTGGTACTGAAGCTTTCTTT. Supplemented by reference TRBV7-6 and TRBJ1-1, the full variable domain reads GAGVSQSPRYKVTKRGQDVALRCDPISGHVSLYWYRQALGQGPEFLTYFNYEAQQDKSGLPNDRFSAERPEGSISTLTIQRTEQRDSAMYRCASSLFKGSGTEAFFGQGTRLTVV.

The rearrangement uses TRBV29-1 and TRBJ1-1; unclear D gene. This CDR3 has 14 amino acids. Trimming removed 7 bases at V and 7 bases at J, with 22 bases between. CDR1 and CDR2 from the germline V gene are SQVTM and ANQGSEA. CDR3 amino acids: CSAPGRAGKGEAFF. Here the CDR3 DNA reads TGCAGCGCCCCTGGAAGGGCGGGGAAGGGTGAAGCTTTCTTT. Full variable domain (missing parts from reference TRBV29-1 and TRBJ1-1): SAVISQKPSRDICQRGTSLTIQCQVDSQVTMMFWYRQQPGQSLTLIATANQGSEATYESGFVIDKFPISRPNLTFSTLTVSNMSPEDSSIYLCSAPGRAGKGEAFFGQGTRLTVV.

This clonotype was detected only a few times. The chain uses TRBV2 and TRBJ2-7; D unclear. The CDR3 is made up of 10 amino acids. The V gene lost 8 bases and the J gene lost 6 bases, with 8 bases spanning the gap. Germline loops: CDR1 SNHLY, CDR2 FYNNEI. This CDR3 is CASPGGEQYV. Written as DNA, the CDR3 is TGTGCCAGCCCGGGTGGCGAGCAGTACGTC.

This clonotype was found a few times. V and J are TRBV4-1 and TRBJ2-1; D remains unclear. Germline values: CDR1 MGHRA, CDR2 YSYEKL. Trimming pared 3 bases from V and 5 bases from J, leaving 11 bases between. The CDR3 is 14 amino acids. This chain's CDR3 is CASSQENPNNEQFF. The CDR3 nucleotides are TGCGCCAGCAGCCAGGAAAACCCCAACAATGAGCAGTTCTTC.

V gene TRBV6-2 or TRBV6-3 combines with J gene TRBJ2-7, with TRBD1 matching 11 bases. This CDR3 has 15 residues. The germline CDR1 and CDR2 sequences are MNHEY and SVGEGT. The chain's CDR3 is CAGSYSSDRGHEQYV. As DNA, the CDR3 is TGTGCCGGCAGTTACTCTTCGGACAGGGGGCACGAGCAGTACGTC.

This chain connects TRBV29-1 to TRBJ2-3, with D perhaps TRBD2 (6 bases). V was pared by 4 bases and J by 5 bases, with 7 bases between. Germline V gene sequence: CDR1 SQVTM, CDR2 ANQGSEA. The CDR3 sequence is 11 residues long. CDR3 DNA: TGCAGCGTTGGCGGGATAGATACGCAGTATTTT. Translation: CSVGGIDTQYF.

V gene TRBV5-4 combines with J gene TRBJ2-1, with D perhaps TRBD2 (5 bases). CDR3 length: 16 amino acids. Germline V CDR1 and CDR2: SGHNT, YYREEE (reference sequence). The V end was cut by 4 bases, the J end by 0 bases, with 14 bases between. The DNA of the CDR3 is TGTGCCAGCAGCGTGGACTGGTCGAGCTCCTACAATGAGCAGTTCTTC. Translated, it gives CASSVDWSSSYNEQFF.

This clonotype was counted only a few times. The genes are TRBV12-3 or TRBV12-4 and TRBJ1-6; D is uncertain. The V and J ends lost 3 bases and 6 bases respectively, with 9 bases between them. The CDR3 is 14 amino acids. CDR3 coding DNA: TGTGCCAGCAGTTTCGGCAGAATTAATTCACCCCTCCACTTT. Amino acid sequence: CASSFGRINSPLHF.

As concerns this clonotype: An end of the junction differs from the germline gene, which may be a read error. The chain couples TRBV9 to TRBJ1-5, with D hard to call. CDR3 length: 14 residues. Germline-derived CDR1 and CDR2 are SGDLS and YYNGEE. This CDR3 reads CASSVRGNNQPQHF. The CDR3 DNA sequence: TGTGCCAGCAGCGTAAGAGGGAACAATCAGCCCCAACATTTT.